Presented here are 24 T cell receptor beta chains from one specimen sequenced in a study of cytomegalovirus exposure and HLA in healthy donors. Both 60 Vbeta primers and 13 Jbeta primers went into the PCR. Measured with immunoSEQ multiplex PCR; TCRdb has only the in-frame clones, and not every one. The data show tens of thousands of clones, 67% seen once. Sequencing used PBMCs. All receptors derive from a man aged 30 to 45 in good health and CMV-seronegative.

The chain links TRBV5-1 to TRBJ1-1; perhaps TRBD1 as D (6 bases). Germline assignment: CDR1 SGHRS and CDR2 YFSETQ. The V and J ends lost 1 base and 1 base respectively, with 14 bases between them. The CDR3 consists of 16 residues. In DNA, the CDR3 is TGCGCCAGCAGCTTGTGGAACAGGGTGGCGAACACTGAAGCTTTCTTT. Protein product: CASSLWNRVANTEAFF.

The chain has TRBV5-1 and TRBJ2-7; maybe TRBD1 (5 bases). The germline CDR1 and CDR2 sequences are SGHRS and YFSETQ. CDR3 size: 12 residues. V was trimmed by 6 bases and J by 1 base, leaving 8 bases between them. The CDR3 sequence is CASTGNSYEQYF. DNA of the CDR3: TGCGCCAGCACAGGGAATTCCTACGAGCAGTACTTC.

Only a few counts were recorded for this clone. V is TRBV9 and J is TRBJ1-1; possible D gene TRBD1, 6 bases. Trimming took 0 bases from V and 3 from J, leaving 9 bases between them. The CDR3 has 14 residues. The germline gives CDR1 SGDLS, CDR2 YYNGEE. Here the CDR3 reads CASSVEQGDTEAFF. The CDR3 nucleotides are TGTGCCAGCAGCGTAGAACAGGGAGACACTGAAGCTTTCTTT.

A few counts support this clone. The DNA for the CDR3 is TGTGCCAGCTCATCCGGGACTAGCGACTACAATGAGCAGTTCTTC. As protein: CASSSGTSDYNEQFF. The chain links TRBV18 to TRBJ2-1; 10 positions agree with TRBD2. This CDR3 contains 15 residues. Germline V gene sequence: CDR1 KGHSH, CDR2 LQKENI. The ends lost 5 bases at V and 3 bases at J; junction bases unmatched: 4.

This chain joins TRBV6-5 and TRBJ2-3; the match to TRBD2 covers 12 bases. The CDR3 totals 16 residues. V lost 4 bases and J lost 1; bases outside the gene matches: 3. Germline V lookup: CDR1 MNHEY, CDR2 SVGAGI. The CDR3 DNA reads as TGTGCCAGCAGTTCCCTAGCGGGAGGGGGCACAGATACGCAGTATTTT. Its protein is CASSSLAGGGTDTQYF.

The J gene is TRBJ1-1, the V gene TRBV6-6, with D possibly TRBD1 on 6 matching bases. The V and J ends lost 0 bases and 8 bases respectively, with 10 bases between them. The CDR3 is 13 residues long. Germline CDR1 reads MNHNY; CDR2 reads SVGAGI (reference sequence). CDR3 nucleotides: TGTGCCAGCAGTTACTCACAAGACAGGGAAGCTTTCTTT. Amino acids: CASSYSQDREAFF.

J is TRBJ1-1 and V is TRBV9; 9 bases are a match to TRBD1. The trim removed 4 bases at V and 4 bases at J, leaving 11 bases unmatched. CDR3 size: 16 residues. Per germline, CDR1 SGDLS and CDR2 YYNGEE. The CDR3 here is CASSPRGTGLSTEAFF. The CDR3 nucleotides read TGTGCCAGCAGCCCTCGCGGGACAGGGTTGAGCACTGAAGCTTTCTTT.

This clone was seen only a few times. The CDR3 DNA reads TGTGCCAGCAGCTTAGGAGGGACTAGTGCCGAGCAGTTCTTC. Translation gives CASSLGGTSAEQFF. V is TRBV7-3 and J is TRBJ2-1, with 8 bases identical to TRBD2. V shed 2 bases and J 10 bases; nucleotides not matched to a gene: 7. Germline loops: CDR1 SGHTA, CDR2 FQGTGA. This CDR3 region has 14 residues.

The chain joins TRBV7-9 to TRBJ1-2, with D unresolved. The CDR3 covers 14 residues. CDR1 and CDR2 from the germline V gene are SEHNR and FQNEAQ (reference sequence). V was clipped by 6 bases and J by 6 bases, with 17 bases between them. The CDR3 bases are TGTGCCAGCAGTCCCTCCGGGTCTCCACATGGCTACACCTTC. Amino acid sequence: CASSPSGSPHGYTF.

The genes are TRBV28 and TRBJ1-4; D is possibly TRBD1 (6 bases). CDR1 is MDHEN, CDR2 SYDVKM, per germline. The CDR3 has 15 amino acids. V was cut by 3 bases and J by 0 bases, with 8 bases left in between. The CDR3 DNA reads TGTGCCAGCAGTTTGGGGGCTGCAACTAATGAAAAACTGTTTTTT. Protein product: CASSLGAATNEKLFF.

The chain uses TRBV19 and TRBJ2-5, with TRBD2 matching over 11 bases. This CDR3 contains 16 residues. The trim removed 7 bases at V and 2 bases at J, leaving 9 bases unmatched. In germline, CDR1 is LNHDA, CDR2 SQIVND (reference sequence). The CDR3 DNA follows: TGTGCCAGTAACCCGGGACTAGCGGATGAACAAGAGACCCAGTACTTC. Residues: CASNPGLADEQETQYF.

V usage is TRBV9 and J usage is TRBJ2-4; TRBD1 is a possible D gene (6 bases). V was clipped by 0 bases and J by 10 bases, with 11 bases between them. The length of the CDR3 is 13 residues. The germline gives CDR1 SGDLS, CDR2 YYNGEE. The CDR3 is CASSVGTATIQYF. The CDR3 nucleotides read TGTGCCAGCAGCGTAGGGACAGCAACTATTCAGTACTTC.

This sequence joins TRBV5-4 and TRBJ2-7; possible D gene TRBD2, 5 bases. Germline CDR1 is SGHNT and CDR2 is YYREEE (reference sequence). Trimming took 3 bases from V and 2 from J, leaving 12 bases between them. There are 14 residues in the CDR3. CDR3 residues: CASSSHPRAYEQYF. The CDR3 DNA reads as TGTGCCAGCAGCTCTCACCCGAGGGCCTACGAGCAGTACTTC.

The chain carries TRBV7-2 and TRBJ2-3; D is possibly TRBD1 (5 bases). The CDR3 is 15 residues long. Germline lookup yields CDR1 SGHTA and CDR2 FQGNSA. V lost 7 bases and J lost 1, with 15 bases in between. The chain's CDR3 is CASTQGPWGTDTQYF. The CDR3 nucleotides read TGTGCCAGCACCCAGGGCCCCTGGGGCACAGATACGCAGTATTTT. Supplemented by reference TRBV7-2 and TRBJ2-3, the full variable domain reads GAGVSQSPSNKVTEKGKDVELRCDPISGHTALYWYRQSLGQGLEFLIYFQGNSAPDKSGLPSDRFSAERTGGSVSTLTIQRTQQEDSAVYLCASTQGPWGTDTQYFGPGTRLTVL.

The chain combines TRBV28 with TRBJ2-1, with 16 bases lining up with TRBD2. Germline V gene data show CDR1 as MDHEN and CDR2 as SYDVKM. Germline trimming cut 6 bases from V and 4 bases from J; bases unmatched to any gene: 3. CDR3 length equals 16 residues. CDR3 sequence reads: CASRLGLAGGYNEQFF. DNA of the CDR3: TGTGCCAGCAGACTGGGACTAGCGGGAGGGTACAATGAGCAGTTCTTC.

CDR3: CASSVQGSADTQYF. The CDR3 nucleotides read TGTGCCAGCAGTGTCCAGGGATCAGCAGATACGCAGTATTTT. The rearrangement uses TRBV2 and TRBJ2-3; D might be TRBD1 (5 bases). Trimming shortened V by 4 bases and J by 4 bases, and 12 bases separated the two germline ends. Germline assignment: CDR1 SNHLY and CDR2 FYNNEI. The CDR3 is 14 residues long.

The CDR3 reads CASSPRTGDGYTF. In DNA, the CDR3 is TGTGCCAGTAGTCCCCGGACAGGAGATGGCTACACCTTC. The V and J genes are TRBV19 and TRBJ1-2; 7 bases align to TRBD1. The germline V gene encodes CDR1 LNHDA and CDR2 SQIVND (reference sequence). Losses at the gene ends were 5 bases for V and 6 bases for J; bases not matched to a gene: 6. CDR3 length equals 13 residues.

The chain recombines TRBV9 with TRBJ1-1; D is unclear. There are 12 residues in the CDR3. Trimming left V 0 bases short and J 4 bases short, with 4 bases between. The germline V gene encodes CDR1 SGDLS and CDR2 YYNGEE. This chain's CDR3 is CASSVVSTEAFF. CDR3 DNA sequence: TGTGCCAGCAGCGTAGTGAGCACTGAAGCTTTCTTT. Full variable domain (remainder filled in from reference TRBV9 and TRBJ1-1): DSGVTQTPKHLITATGQRVTLRCSPRSGDLSVYWYQQSLDQGLQFLIQYYNGEERAKGNILERFSAQQFPDLHSELNLSSLELGDSALYFCASSVVSTEAFFGQGTRLTVV.

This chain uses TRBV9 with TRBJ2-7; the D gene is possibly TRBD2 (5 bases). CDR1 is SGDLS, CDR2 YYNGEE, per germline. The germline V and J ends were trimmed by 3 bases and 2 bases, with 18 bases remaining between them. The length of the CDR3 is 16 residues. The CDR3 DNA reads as TGTGCCAGCAGCGGGGTATCGGAGGCTGGCGCCTACGAGCAGTACTTC. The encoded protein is CASSGVSEAGAYEQYF.

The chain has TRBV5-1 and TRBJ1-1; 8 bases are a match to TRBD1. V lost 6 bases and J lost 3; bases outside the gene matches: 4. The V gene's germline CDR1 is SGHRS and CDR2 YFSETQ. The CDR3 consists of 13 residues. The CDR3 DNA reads TGCGCCAGCAAACAACAGGGGGACACTGAAGCTTTCTTT. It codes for CASKQQGDTEAFF.

In nucleotides, the CDR3 is TGTGCCAGTAGTACCCCACCACAGGGGATCTATATTCACGAGACCCAGTACTTC. It yields the protein CASSTPPQGIYIHETQYF. The V call is TRBV19, the J call TRBJ2-5; 7 bases are a match to TRBD1. CDR1 is LNHDA and CDR2 is SQIVND in the germline V gene (reference sequence). Losses at the gene ends were 4 bases for V and 5 bases for J; bases not matched to a gene: 19. The CDR3 totals 18 residues.

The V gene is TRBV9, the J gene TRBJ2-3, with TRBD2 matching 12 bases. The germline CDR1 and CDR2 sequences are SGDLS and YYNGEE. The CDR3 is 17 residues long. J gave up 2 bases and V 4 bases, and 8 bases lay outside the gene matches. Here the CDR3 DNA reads TGTGCCAGCAGCTCATATCGACTAGCGGGGGTCACAGATACGCAGTATTTT. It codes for CASSSYRLAGVTDTQYF.

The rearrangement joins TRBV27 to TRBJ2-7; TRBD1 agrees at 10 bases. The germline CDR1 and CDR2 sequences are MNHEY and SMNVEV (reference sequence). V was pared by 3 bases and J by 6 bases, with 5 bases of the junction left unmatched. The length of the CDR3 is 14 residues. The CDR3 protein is CASSFSGTGAEQYF. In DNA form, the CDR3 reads TGTGCCAGCAGTTTCTCCGGGACAGGGGCCGAGCAGTACTTC.

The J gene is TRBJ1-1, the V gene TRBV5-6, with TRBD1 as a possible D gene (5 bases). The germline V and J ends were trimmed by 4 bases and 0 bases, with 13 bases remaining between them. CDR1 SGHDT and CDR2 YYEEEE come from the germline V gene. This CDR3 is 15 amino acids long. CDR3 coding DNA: TGTGCCAGCAGCCTCGACAGCGTACTGAACACTGAAGCTTTCTTT. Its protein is CASSLDSVLNTEAFF.